The 13 T cell receptor beta chains given below trace back to one sample, sequenced in a study of identical twins. TCRdb processed the 5' RACE reads anew with MiXCR; each CDR3 protein has one entry. The repertoire includes more than 600,000 distinct CDR3 sequences, about 20% of them detected once, and 13% sits in the top ten. Separately, the same data were catalogued under a study of T cells expressing NK-cell markers.

Sample: PBMCs. The receptors originated from a woman aged 18-35 years in good health.

The genes are TRBV20-1 and TRBJ2-1, with TRBD1 matching 11 bases. The CDR3 spans 15 residues. Germline CDR1 reads DFQATT; CDR2 reads SNEGSKA (reference sequence). J lost 5 bases, V lost 1 base, and 4 bases had no gene match. The CDR3 reads CSARGGQGAHNEQFF. The CDR3 DNA reads TGCAGTGCTAGAGGCGGACAGGGGGCCCACAATGAGCAGTTCTTC.

This clonotype showed up just a few times. The CDR3: CASSPKAGQSYEQYF. As DNA, the CDR3 is TGTGCCAGCTCACCTAAAGCGGGACAGTCCTACGAGCAGTACTTC. The rearrangement links TRBV18 to TRBJ2-7; D is tentatively TRBD1 or TRBD2 (7 bases each). The CDR3 covers 15 residues. Trimming removed 3 bases from V and 1 base from J, with 13 bases in between. The germline CDR1 and CDR2 sequences are KGHSH and LQKENI.

The genes are TRBV5-1 and TRBJ2-3, with 12 bases aligning to TRBD2. Germline-derived CDR1 and CDR2 are SGHRS and YFSETQ. The CDR3 is made up of 16 amino acids. J gave up 0 bases and V 5 bases, and 4 bases lay outside the gene matches. This CDR3 is CASRPGTSGSTDTQYF. CDR3 nucleotides: TGCGCCAGCAGGCCCGGGACTAGCGGGAGCACAGATACGCAGTATTTT.

The chain uses TRBV7-9 and TRBJ2-5, with D hard to call. CDR1 and CDR2 from the germline V gene are SEHNR and FQNEAQ (reference sequence). Deletions cut 5 bases from V and 2 bases from J, with 12 bases between. The CDR3 length is 14 residues. The CDR3 region is CASSADGIQETQYF. The CDR3 DNA follows: TGTGCCAGCAGCGCGGACGGAATACAAGAGACCCAGTACTTC. Based on the CDR3 plus reference TRBV7-9 and TRBJ2-5, the full variable domain is DTGVSQNPRHKITKRGQNVTFRCDPISEHNRLYWYRQTLGQGPEFLTYFQNEAQLEKSRLLSDRFSAERPKGSFSTLEIQRTEQGDSAMYLCASSADGIQETQYFGPGTRLLVL.

This clonotype turned up a few times. The junction differs from germline at one of its ends, possibly a read error. CDR3 nucleotides: TGTGCCAGCAGCTTAGGACACGGGGGGTTCTTC. Translating it yields CASSLGHGGFF. The chain employs TRBV12-3 or TRBV12-4 and TRBJ2-1; perhaps TRBD2 as D (6 bases). CDR3 length: 11 residues.

A single count supports this clonotype. The chain has TRBV2 and TRBJ2-5; D ambiguous. The CDR3 contains 12 residues. V lost 2 bases to trimming and J lost 0 bases, with 1 base between them. The V gene's germline CDR1 is SNHLY and CDR2 FYNNEI. CDR3 nucleotide sequence: TGTGCCAGCAGTGAAAACCAAGAGACCCAGTACTTC. Translating it yields CASSENQETQYF.

V and J are TRBV10-3 and TRBJ2-3, with D possibly being TRBD1 (6 bases). The CDR3 spans 14 residues. The germline CDR1 and CDR2 sequences are ENHRY and SYGVKD. Deletions cut 2 bases from V and 9 bases from J, with 15 bases between. CDR3 DNA: TGTGCCATCAGTGAGCCCCCAGACACAGGGACGCAGTATTTT. Its protein is CAISEPPDTGTQYF.

The genes are TRBV7-2 and TRBJ2-1; no definite D call. Trimming pared 4 bases from V and 7 bases from J, leaving 14 bases between. Germline V gives CDR1 SGHTA, CDR2 FQGNSA. This CDR3 is 14 amino acids long. CDR3 DNA sequence: TGTGCCAGCAGCTCACACCTAGGGCAAAATGAGCAGTTCTTC. Its protein is CASSSHLGQNEQFF.

A few counts support this clonotype. The chain links TRBV11-1 to TRBJ2-2, with TRBD2 matching over 11 bases. The V gene end was trimmed by 5 bases and the J gene end by 5 bases; junction bases not matched to a gene: 13. CDR3 length equals 18 residues. Germline CDR1 is SGHAT and CDR2 is FQDESV (reference sequence). As DNA, the CDR3 is TGTGCCAGCAGCCACCTCAACCTGACTAGCGGGATTACCGGGGAGCTGTTTTTT. Translation gives CASSHLNLTSGITGELFF.

This clonotype was seen only a few times. The rearrangement links TRBV24-1 to TRBJ2-6; possibly TRBD2 for D (6 bases). The CDR3 runs 17 residues. The germline V gene has CDR1 KGHDR and CDR2 SFDVKD. V was pared by 4 bases and J by 1 base, with 13 bases between. CDR3 coding DNA: TGTGCCACCAGTGACTTTCTAGCGCTATCTGGGGCCAACGTCCTGACTTTC. Its protein is CATSDFLALSGANVLTF.

The chain is built from TRBV5-1 and TRBJ2-7, with TRBD1 matching over 9 bases. Trimming at V came to 5 bases and at J to 1 base, leaving 10 bases not matched to a gene. Germline V gene lookup returns CDR1 SGHRS and CDR2 YFSETQ. This CDR3 comprises 16 residues. The CDR3 nucleotides are TGCGCCAGCAGTCGGGCCCCGGGACAGGGATCCTACGAGCAGTACTTC. This codes for CASSRAPGQGSYEQYF.

This clonotype was counted only a few times. The chain is built from TRBV18 and TRBJ2-1; 7 nucleotides agree with TRBD2. Germline V gives CDR1 KGHSH, CDR2 LQKENI. Trimming removed 6 bases from V and 7 bases from J; junction bases left unmatched: 6. The CDR3 loop spans 13 amino acids. CDR3: CASSRLGGNEQFF. In nucleotides, the CDR3 is TGTGCCAGCTCGCGACTGGGGGGGAATGAGCAGTTCTTC.

The sample holds a few counts of this clonotype. The chain links TRBV9 to TRBJ1-6; a possible D gene is TRBD1 (6 bases). The CDR3 is 15 residues long. The germline gives CDR1 SGDLS, CDR2 YYNGEE. V lost 4 bases and J lost 4, with 12 bases in between. The CDR3 reads CASSRGQQYNSPLHF. The CDR3 nucleotides are TGTGCCAGCAGCCGGGGGCAGCAGTATAATTCACCCCTCCACTTT.